This TCR beta chain was sequenced during a study of tumor-infiltrating lymphocytes in oesophageal squamous cell carcinoma. A single record per CDR3 protein comes from TCRdb applying MiXCR to the PCR reads. The repertoire includes approximately 11,000 distinct CDR3 sequences, 50% to 55% of them detected once, and about 20% sits in the top ten. The CDR3 has 13 residues. Per the germline V gene, CDR1 is MNHNY and CDR2 is SVGAGI (reference sequence). The sample comprised esophageal tumor tissue. V is TRBV6-6 and J is TRBJ2-1, with 7 bases fitting TRBD2. The end of the DNA is better explained by TRBJ2-5, so the J call may be wrong. This clonotype was obtained from a female donor with esophageal squamous cell carcinoma. CDR3 residues: CASRGEGVKTQYF. The CDR3, as DNA: TGTGCCAGCAGGGGGGAGGGAGTAAAGACCCAGTACTTC.